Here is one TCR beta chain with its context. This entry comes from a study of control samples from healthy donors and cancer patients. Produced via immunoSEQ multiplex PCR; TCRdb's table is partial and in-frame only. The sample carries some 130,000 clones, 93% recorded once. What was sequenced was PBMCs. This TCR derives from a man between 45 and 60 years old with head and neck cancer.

CDR3 in DNA: TGTGCCAGCAGCTTGCGCGACAGTAACTATGGCTACACCTTC. This translates into CASSLRDSNYGYTF. The chain links TRBV5-6 to TRBJ1-2; TRBD1 might be the D (5 bases). Per germline, CDR1 SGHDT and CDR2 YYEEEE. Trimming removed 1 base from V and 1 base from J, with 8 bases in between. The CDR3 runs 14 residues.